These T cell receptor beta chains were read from a single sample in a study of blood T cells in healthy people across ages. TCRdb re-derived calls from the 5' RACE reads in MiXCR, one entry per CDR3 protein. The top ten clones hold around 15% of a sample with about a million distinct CDR3 sequences, under 50% of them seen once. Sequencing used blood. The receptors come from a young man in good health. The CDR3 runs from the conserved cysteine through the conserved F or W. Each record gives: J gene, D gene, V gene, CDR3 length, clone size, CDR3 protein, CDR3 DNA. D genes are given only for firm matches. Rows may omit the clone size; those that give it use once, few, many or a size class.

J: TRBJ2-4
D: -
V: TRBV25-1
length: 18
size: -
CDR3: CASSEFFPEGAAKNIQYF
DNA: TGTGCCAGCAGTGAATTCTTTCCGGAGGGCGCGGCCAAAAACATTCAGTACTTC

J: TRBJ1-2
D: -
V: TRBV6-1
length: 12
size: -
CDR3: CASSEDDYGYTF
DNA: TGTGCCAGCAGTGAAGACGACTATGGCTACACCTTC

J: TRBJ2-1
D: -
V: TRBV29-1
length: 15
size: many
CDR3: CSVSTGASSYNEQFF
DNA: TGCAGCGTTTCGACAGGAGCGAGCTCCTACAATGAGCAGTTCTTC

J: TRBJ2-5
D: -
V: TRBV7-9
length: 15
size: -
CDR3: CASRLPLGVSETQYF
DNA: TGTGCCAGCAGATTACCTCTTGGGGTTTCGGAGACCCAGTACTTC

J: TRBJ1-2
D: -
V: TRBV27
length: 12
size: -
CDR3: CASRTPGNGYTF
DNA: TGTGCCAGCAGAACCCCGGGTAATGGCTACACCTTC

J: TRBJ1-2
D: TRBD1
V: TRBV7-2
length: 15
size: -
CDR3: CASSRPGTGNYGYTF
DNA: TGTGCCAGCAGCAGACCCGGGACAGGGAATTATGGCTACACCTTC

J: TRBJ2-7
D: -
V: TRBV20-1
length: 11
size: -
CDR3: CSAPLYYEQYF
DNA: TGCAGTGCCCCTTTGTACTACGAGCAGTACTTC

J: TRBJ1-5
D: -
V: TRBV20-1
length: 12
size: -
CDR3: CSARSGDQPQHF
DNA: TGCAGTGCTAGGTCAGGGGATCAGCCCCAGCATTTT

J: TRBJ2-1
D: TRBD1
V: TRBV9
length: 16
size: -
CDR3: CASSADRGPSYNEQFF
DNA: TGTGCCAGCAGCGCGGACAGGGGCCCCTCCTACAATGAGCAGTTCTTC

J: TRBJ2-1
D: -
V: TRBV12-3/TRBV12-4
length: 12
size: -
CDR3: CASRFRGNEQFF
DNA: TGTGCCAGCAGGTTCCGGGGCAATGAGCAGTTCTTC

J: TRBJ2-2
D: -
V: TRBV11-2
length: 17
size: -
CDR3: CASSPNRAGANTGEPFF
DNA: TGTGCCAGCAGCCCTAACCGGGCAGGGGCCAACACCGGGGAGCCGTTTTTT

J: TRBJ2-3
D: TRBD1
V: TRBV20-1
length: 15
size: few
CDR3: CSARDRITSTDTQYF
DNA: TGCAGTGCTAGGGACAGGATTACTAGCACAGATACGCAGTATTTT

J: TRBJ2-7
D: -
V: TRBV12-3/TRBV12-4
length: 14
size: -
CDR3: CASGLAGSTYEQYF
DNA: TGTGCCAGCGGTTTGGCCGGATCCACCTACGAGCAGTACTTC

J: TRBJ2-5
D: TRBD1
V: TRBV6-1
length: 15
size: -
CDR3: CASSERPGTGETQYF
DNA: TGTGCCAGCAGTGAACGCCCAGGGACAGGAGAGACCCAGTACTTC

J: TRBJ2-5
D: TRBD2
V: TRBV7-2
length: 16
size: -
CDR3: CASSPPLAGGRETQYF
DNA: TGTGCCAGCAGCCCCCCCCTAGCGGGGGGGAGAGAGACCCAGTACTTC

J: TRBJ1-5
D: TRBD1
V: TRBV10-3
length: 13
size: -
CDR3: CASTTGYSQPQHF
DNA: TGTGCCTCCACGACAGGGTATAGTCAGCCCCAGCATTTT

J: TRBJ1-2
D: TRBD1
V: TRBV6-1
length: 14
size: -
CDR3: CASSGKQGDYGYTF
DNA: TGTGCCAGCAGTGGCAAACAGGGGGACTATGGCTACACCTTC

J: TRBJ1-6
D: -
V: TRBV9
length: 15
size: -
CDR3: CASSVDHREDSPLHF
DNA: TGTGCCAGCAGCGTAGATCACAGGGAGGATTCACCCCTCCACTTT

J: TRBJ2-5
D: -
V: TRBV7-2
length: 12
size: -
CDR3: CASSSPVGKQYF
DNA: TGTGCCAGCAGCTCCCCGGTCGGGAAGCAGTACTTC

J: TRBJ2-5
D: TRBD1
V: TRBV23-1
length: 16
size: -
CDR3: CASSQSHGQGEETQYF
DNA: TGCGCCAGCAGTCAATCTCACGGACAGGGAGAGGAGACCCAGTACTTC

J: TRBJ2-7
D: -
V: TRBV4-3
length: 15
size: many
CDR3: CASSQDLGRLYEQYF
DNA: TGCGCCAGCAGCCAAGATCTAGGCAGACTCTACGAGCAGTACTTC

J: TRBJ2-7
D: -
V: TRBV27
length: 15
size: once
CDR3: CASSSAGASSYGQYF
DNA: TGTGCCAGCAGTTCCGCCGGGGCCAGCTCCTACGGGCAGTACTTC

J: TRBJ2-2
D: TRBD1
V: TRBV12-3/TRBV12-4
length: 15
size: -
CDR3: CASSSWTGDTGELFF
DNA: TGTGCCAGCAGTTCCTGGACAGGGGACACCGGGGAGCTGTTTTTT

J: TRBJ2-3
D: -
V: TRBV30
length: 13
size: -
CDR3: CASTLLGLNTQYF
DNA: TGTGCCTCGACGCTTCTGGGGCTTAATACGCAGTATTTT

J: TRBJ2-3
D: -
V: TRBV2
length: 13
size: many
CDR3: CASSSDLTDTQYF
DNA: TGTGCCAGCTCTAGTGATTTGACAGATACGCAGTATTTT

J: TRBJ2-7
D: -
V: TRBV5-6
length: 15
size: -
CDR3: CASSFGLLSGYEQYF
DNA: TGTGCCAGCAGCTTTGGACTCCTTTCCGGCTACGAGCAGTACTTC

J: TRBJ2-1
D: -
V: TRBV5-6
length: 12
size: few
CDR3: CASSLGVGEQFF
DNA: TGTGCCAGCAGTTTAGGTGTCGGGGAGCAGTTCTTC

J: TRBJ2-7
D: -
V: TRBV20-1
length: 13
size: few
CDR3: CSANRNSYNEQYF
DNA: TGCAGTGCTAACCGGAACTCCTACAATGAGCAGTACTTC

J: TRBJ2-7
D: -
V: TRBV10-3
length: 13
size: -
CDR3: CAVSGGQSYEQYF
DNA: TGTGCCGTCAGTGGAGGACAGTCCTACGAGCAGTACTTC

J: TRBJ2-2
D: TRBD1
V: TRBV11-3
length: 14
size: -
CDR3: CASGTGGNTGELFF
DNA: TGTGCCAGCGGGACAGGGGGGAACACCGGGGAGCTGTTTTTT